The sequence of this TCR beta chain was determined in a study of long-term antiretroviral therapy in people with HIV (dated by TCRdb to 2022 to 2024). Background on the whole study: The earliest samples were collected roughly a decade before the 2015 WHO recommendation for immediate ART, at a time when ART was usually postponed until CD4 counts fell. Whether ART initiation and durable HIV suppression were associated with changes in peripheral blood TRB repertoire composition and diversity was tested in a retrospective serial study. Of the approximately 30 participants with HIV, approximately twelve were female. Test extractions of a monoclonal T-cell line alongside about 30 polyclonal samples showed no cross-contamination during QIAcube processing. The cohort contributed about 190 cryopreserved PBMC samples from about 33 adults with confirmed HIV infection, collected serially over a mean of roughly 6 years (range 1-12). Overall study outcomes, separate from this receptor: Because cell numbers in pre-ART samples were limited, unsorted PBMC were profiled instead of sorted CD4+ and CD8+ T cells. The samples were dated from about 2004 to 2017, and the ART regimens that were used may be less effective than current ART regimens. A significant increase in TRB diversity was found to be associated with ART initiation, although TRB diversity was observed to remain significantly below that of transplant donor controls even after long-term ART. At every time point, the repertoire was dominated by expanded TRB clones first identified before ART initiation, although this dominance fluctuated and, in many PLHIV, declined after ART. Inferences about post-ART repertoire changes are limited because no data were available on ART adherence, viral resistance or therapy changes. Since PBMC availability was limited, sequencing covered only the TCR beta chain, with no alpha chain pairing. Narrower CDR3 length ranges were observed in HIV repertoires than in controls, and an antigen-experienced repertoire with only a slight naive shift after ART was suggested by the network structure.

Comment on this clone: Its cognate antigen has yet to be identified. No base quality information exists; no much larger clone differs at one position.

Participants were included only if at least one PBMC sample before ART initiation and at least two post-ART samples were available. Treatment was received in the United States of America by all participants with HIV. Cryopreserved samples of 1-10 million PBMC were thawed and washed before DNA extraction. At the time of the earliest PBMC sample, participants with HIV were aged between roughly 20 and 54 years. PBMC samples were contributed by each participant from 1-4 timepoints before ART initiation and 2-8 timepoints after ART initiation, with a median of 7 samples. For every participant, serial HIV viral load, CD4+ T-cell count, ART history and demographic data were obtained. Genomic DNA was extracted from unsorted PBMC with a Qiagen kit on a QIAcube, with processing performed in batches of 12 samples. The germline V gene encodes CDR1 SGHRS and CDR2 YFSETQ. V is cut back by 4 bases and J by 5 bases, with 2 bases in the junction unmatched. The CDR3 spans 13 residues, from the cysteine through the phenylalanine. CDR3 DNA only is kept here, 39 bases in frame from base 1.

The immunoSEQ hsTCRB v3.0 assay was used at survey level resolution for TRB variable region sequencing. The target sequencing depth for TRB was 40,000-50,000 T-cell genomes per sample. An Illumina MiSeq with a v3 150-cycle kit was used to sequence the pooled TRB libraries. Turning to the authors' computational methods: Analysis of repertoires was carried out in R inside a reproducible Nextflow workflow spanning QC, data transformation and analysis. LymphoSeq2, an R package for exploring AIRR-Seq data, was used to implement custom analyses. A few samples yielding fewer than 5000 total TRB sequences were excluded, leaving more than 150 analyzed HIV repertoires. Among the 180 to 200 HIV repertoires that were kept, approximately 61 were collected before ART initiation and roughly 130 were collected after ART initiation. Each repertoire was downsampled to 5000 TRB nucleotide sequences, and summary statistics were averaged across 100 downsampling iterations. TRB sequences were retained for analysis only if CDR3 regions of at least seven amino acids were present. A Shannon entropy-derived clonality score and the Gini coefficient were used to measure diversity. In the repertoire networks, any two of the top 5000 CDR3 amino acid sequences were linked whenever the two sequences differed by an edit distance of one. Antigen specificity groups and MHC restriction were predicted for TRB CDR3 amino acid sequences with GLIPH2. To flag known CMV, EBV, HIV or tissue antigen associations, CDR3 amino acid sequences were matched against VDJdb and McPAS-TCR. Pre-ART, post-ART and control groups were compared with Wilcoxon signed-rank tests and Holm-Bonferroni correction. In its TCRdb copy, this immuneACCESS table keeps in-frame sequences only and misses some clones. Where compared with another copy, unresolved V genes explain less than half of these, and the others have no known cause. That table gives V, J and clone size, and the DNA gave D and trimming. Recorded for this sample are 24,000 or so clones; around 82% of them occurred a single time. The ten largest clones take up about 4.6% of the sample.

Sequenced here: unsorted PBMCs, sampled 3 years after starting antiretroviral therapy. The receptor was isolated from a man younger than 30 with HIV. The chain joins TRBV5-1 to TRBJ1-1; TRBD1 fits 10 bases in the junction. The encoded CDR3 is CASSGTGATEAFF. Here is the DNA: TGCGCCAGCAGCGGGACAGGGGCTACTGAAGCTTTCTTT.